This record looks at one T cell receptor (beta chain) sequence and its context. Its antigen is as yet unknown. TCRdb's table, derived via immunoSEQ multiplex PCR, lists solely in-frame clones and lacks some. This sample has approximately 210,000 clones; 88% occur once, and the top ten carry over 2.5%. The record originates from a study of cytomegalovirus exposure and HLA in healthy donors. Study overall: The 130 or so validation repertoires, a later analysis reported, used the same platform as the approximately 630 first-cohort repertoires. Study-wide findings and caveats: The authors listed approximately 150 TCR beta chains as cytomegalovirus-associated.

The ends were cut back, 7 bases at V and 1 base at J, with 10 bases in the middle. CDR1 and CDR2 from the germline V gene are ENHRY and SYGVKD. There are 13 residues in the CDR3. V and J are TRBV10-3 and TRBJ1-1; D gene uncertain. This clonotype was sampled from a woman between 18 and 29 years old in good health and CMV-seronegative. Sequencing used PBMCs. CDR3 sequence: CAIKVSGNTEAFF. The CDR3 coding sequence is TGTGCCATCAAGGTTTCAGGGAACACTGAAGCTTTCTTT.